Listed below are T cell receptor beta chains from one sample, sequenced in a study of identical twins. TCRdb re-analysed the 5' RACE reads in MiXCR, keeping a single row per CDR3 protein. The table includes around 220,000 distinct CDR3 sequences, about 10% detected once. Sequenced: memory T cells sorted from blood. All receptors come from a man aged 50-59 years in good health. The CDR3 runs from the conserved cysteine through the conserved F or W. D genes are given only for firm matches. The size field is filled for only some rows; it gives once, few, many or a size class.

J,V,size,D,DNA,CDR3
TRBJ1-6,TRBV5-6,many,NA,TGTGCCAGCAGCCTCCGGGACTCAAATTCACCCCTCCACTTT,CASSLRDSNSPLHF
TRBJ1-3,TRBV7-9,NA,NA,TGTGCCAGCAGCGACGGGGGGGCCGGAAACACCATATATTTT,CASSDGGAGNTIYF
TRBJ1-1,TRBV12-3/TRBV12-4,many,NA,TGTGCCAGCCGCGAGGAACCATTAGGAGGCACTGAAGCTTTCTTT,CASREEPLGGTEAFF
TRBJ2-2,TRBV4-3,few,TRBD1,TGCGCCAGCAGCCAAGATCCCCAGGGGGCCGGGGAGCTGTTTTTT,CASSQDPQGAGELFF
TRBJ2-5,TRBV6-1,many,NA,TGTGCCAGCAGTGAAGTTGGGGGTGGAGAGACCCAGTACTTC,CASSEVGGGETQYF
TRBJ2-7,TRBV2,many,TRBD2,TGTGCCAGCAGTGATTGGGGAAGGATGGGACTAGACGCCTACGAGCAGTACTTC,CASSDWGRMGLDAYEQYF
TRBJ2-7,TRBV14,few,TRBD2,TGTGCCAGCAGCCGTACTAGCGGGGGGCCCTACGAGCAGTACTTC,CASSRTSGGPYEQYF
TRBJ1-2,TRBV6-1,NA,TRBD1,TGTGCCAGCAGACACCAAATCCGACAGGGGATAGGCTACACCTTC,CASRHQIRQGIGYTF
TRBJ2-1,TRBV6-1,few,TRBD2,TGTGCCAGCAGAGCGGGAGGCTCCTACAATGAGCAGTTCTTC,CASRAGGSYNEQFF
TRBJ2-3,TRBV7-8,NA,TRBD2,TGTGCCAGCAGCAAAGGACTAGCGGGAGGGCCTGATACGCAGTATTTT,CASSKGLAGGPDTQYF
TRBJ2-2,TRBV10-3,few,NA,TGTGCCATCAGTGAGTCGTACGGTTTTCAATTCGGTTCGAACACCGGGGAGCTGTTTTTT,CAISESYGFQFGSNTGELFF
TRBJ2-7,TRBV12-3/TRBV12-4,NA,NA,TGTGCCAGCAGTTTTACCGGGCGCGGGCAGTACTTC,CASSFTGRGQYF
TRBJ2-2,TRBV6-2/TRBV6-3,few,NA,TGTGCCAGCGCAGCAATTAAGGCCACCGGGGAGCTGTTTTTT,CASAAIKATGELFF
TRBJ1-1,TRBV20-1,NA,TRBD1,TGCAGTGCTAGAGATGGACCCGGACAGGGAACTGAAGCTTTCTTT,CSARDGPGQGTEAFF
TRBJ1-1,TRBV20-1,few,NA,TGCAGTGCTACCCCGGGCAGGGGCCGGTTGAACACTGAAGCTTTCTTT,CSATPGRGRLNTEAFF
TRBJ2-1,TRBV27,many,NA,TGTGCCAGCAGCCCAATCACACGGCGGGGTGAGCAGTTCTTC,CASSPITRRGEQFF
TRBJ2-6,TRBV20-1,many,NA,TGCAGTGCTCGACCGGGAGTCTGGGGCCGCGGGGCCAACGTCCTGACTTTC,CSARPGVWGRGANVLTF
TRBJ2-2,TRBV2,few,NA,TGTGCCAGCAAGTTGAACACCGGGGAGCTGTTTTTT,CASKLNTGELFF
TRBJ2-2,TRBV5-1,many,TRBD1,TGCGCCAGCAGCCCGGGACAGACACGGAATCCCGGGGAGCTGTTTTTT,CASSPGQTRNPGELFF
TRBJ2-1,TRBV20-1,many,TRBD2,TGCAGTATACCCCCCCGAATAGGGAGGGGCAATGAGCAGTTCTTC,CSIPPRIGRGNEQFF
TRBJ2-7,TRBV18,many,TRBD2,TGTGCCAGCTCACCCGTTTCAGCGGGGGCCGAGCAGTACTTC,CASSPVSAGAEQYF
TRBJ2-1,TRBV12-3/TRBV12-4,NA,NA,TGTGCCAGCAGTCCGGGCAGGGCTCCGGGCTACAATGAGCAGTTCTTC,CASSPGRAPGYNEQFF
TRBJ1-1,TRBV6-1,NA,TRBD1,TGTGCCAGCAGTCAGGTTGACAGGGGGGACACTGAAGTTTTCTTT,CASSQVDRGDTEVFF
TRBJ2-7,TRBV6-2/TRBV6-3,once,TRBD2,TGTGCCAGCAGTTACTCGTACTTACGGGGGGACTACGAGCAGTACTTC,CASSYSYLRGDYEQYF
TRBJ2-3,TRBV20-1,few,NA,TGCAGTGCTGGCGGACGTGTAGGCACAGATACGCAGTATTTT,CSAGGRVGTDTQYF
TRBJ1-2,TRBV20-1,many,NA,TGCAGTGCCTTCAGGAGATCTAACTATGGCTACACCTTC,CSAFRRSNYGYTF
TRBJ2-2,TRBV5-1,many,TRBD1,TGCGCCAGCAGCTTGAACAGGGGGCCGGCCGGGGAGCTGTTTTTT,CASSLNRGPAGELFF
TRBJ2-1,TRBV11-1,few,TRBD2,TGTGCCAGCAGCCCCCGACTAGCGGGAGGTTTGAGGGGCAATGAGCAGTTCTTC,CASSPRLAGGLRGNEQFF
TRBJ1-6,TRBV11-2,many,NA,TGTGCCAGCAGCCCCAGGGTTGATTCACCCCTCCACTTT,CASSPRVDSPLHF
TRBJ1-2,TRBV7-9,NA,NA,TGTGCCGGCGAATCTACACAAAAATATGGCTACACCTTC,CAGESTQKYGYTF
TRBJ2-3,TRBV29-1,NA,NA,TGCAGCGTTGTGTTGAGGGGCCGTCTGGGCACAGATACGCAGTATTTT,CSVVLRGRLGTDTQYF
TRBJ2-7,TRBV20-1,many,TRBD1,TGCAGTGCCAACGACAGGGGATTATTCTACGAGCAGTACTTC,CSANDRGLFYEQYF
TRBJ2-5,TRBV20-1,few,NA,TGCAGTGCCAGGCCCGTTTGGGGGGGGGCCGCGGAGGTACGCCAAGAGACCCAGTACTTC,CSARPVWGGAAEVRQETQYF
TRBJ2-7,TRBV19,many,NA,TGTGCCAGTAGTATAGGTGGAGGACTGGACTACGAGCAGTACTTC,CASSIGGGLDYEQYF
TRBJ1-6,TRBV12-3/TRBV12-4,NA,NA,TGTGCCAGCAGTTTAGGTTTTGGGGATTCACCCCTCCACTTT,CASSLGFGDSPLHF
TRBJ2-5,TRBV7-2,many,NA,TGTGCCAGCAGCTCCTGGACCAGGGAGACCCAGTACTTC,CASSSWTRETQYF
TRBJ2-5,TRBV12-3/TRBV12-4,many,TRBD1,TGTGCCAGCAGTCCCCGGACAGGGAGGACCCAAGAGACCCAGTACTTC,CASSPRTGRTQETQYF
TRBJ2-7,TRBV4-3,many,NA,TGCGCCAGCAGCCAAGATTTCCAGGGTGGCTCCTACGAGCAGTACTTC,CASSQDFQGGSYEQYF
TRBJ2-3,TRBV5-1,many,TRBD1,TGCGCCAGCCGGGGGAGGACAGGGGACGAGGATACGCAGTATTTT,CASRGRTGDEDTQYF
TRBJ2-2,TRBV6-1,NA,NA,TGTGCCAGCGGGAGACTAGTCCGACCCGGGGAGCTGTTTTTT,CASGRLVRPGELFF
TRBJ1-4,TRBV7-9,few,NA,TGTGCCAGCAGCTTATCTGGTGAAAAACTGTTTTTT,CASSLSGEKLFF
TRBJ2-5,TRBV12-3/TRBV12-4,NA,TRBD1,TGTGCCAGCAGTGCGGGACAGGGTAGAGGGGAGACCCAGTACTTC,CASSAGQGRGETQYF
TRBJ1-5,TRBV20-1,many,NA,TGCAGTGCTAGAGTAGGGCAGGTCAATCAGCCCCAGCATTTT,CSARVGQVNQPQHF
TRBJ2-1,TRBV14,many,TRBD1,TGTGCCAGCAGCCGCCTAGAGGGACAGGAGCAGTTCTTC,CASSRLEGQEQFF
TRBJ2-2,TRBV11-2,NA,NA,TGTGCCAGCAGCTTAGGGGGTCTCCGGCCCGGGGAGCTGTTTTTT,CASSLGGLRPGELFF